These 6 T cell receptor beta chains came from one sample sequenced in a study of read filtering for tumor transcriptome and immune sequencing. From roughly 400 ng of RNA, a library with molecular barcoded alpha/delta and beta/gamma adaptors was made. TCRdb ran MiXCR on the reads and lists one entry per CDR3 protein. The sample records about 21,000 distinct CDR3 sequences, approximately 24% being singletons. Material for sequencing was a population of CD138-negative cells sorted from bone marrow. These receptors originate from a donor aged 40 or older with multiple myeloma.

This clonotype came up once. It may be a read error: a sequence one base away is much more abundant. The chain links TRBV4-2 to TRBJ2-7, with a weak D call TRBD2 (6 bases). The germline V gene encodes CDR1 LGHNA and CDR2 YNFKEQ. The CDR3 totals 13 residues. Trimming took off 5 bases at V and 5 bases at J, with 13 bases between the two ends. CDR3 amino acids: CASSRDWSHEQYF. Here the CDR3 DNA reads TGTGCCAGCAGCAGGGACTGGAGTCACGAGCAGTACTTC.

This clonotype is judged medium-sized. The rearrangement links TRBV7-2 to TRBJ2-1; the D gene could be TRBD1 or TRBD2 (6 bases each). The CDR3 has 11 amino acids. Trimming removed 4 bases at V and 12 bases at J, with 10 bases between. CDR1 and CDR2 from the germline V gene are SGHTA and FQGNSA. CDR3 in amino acids: CASSSGAMQFF. Here the CDR3 DNA reads TGTGCCAGCAGCTCGGGGGCTATGCAGTTCTTC. The full variable domain, its missing parts supplied by reference TRBV7-2 and TRBJ2-1, is GAGVSQSPSNKVTEKGKDVELRCDPISGHTALYWYRQSLGQGLEFLIYFQGNSAPDKSGLPSDRFSAERTGGSVSTLTIQRTQQEDSAVYLCASSSGAMQFFGPGTRLTVL.

This clonotype showed up many times. V and J are TRBV28 and TRBJ2-7; TRBD2 agrees at 7 bases. Germline V CDR1 and CDR2: MDHEN, SYDVKM. This CDR3 spans 16 amino acids. Trimming removed 6 bases from V and 4 bases from J; junction bases left unmatched: 15. This chain's CDR3 is CASSSLLGGERYEQYF. In DNA form, the CDR3 reads TGTGCCAGCAGCTCCTTGCTGGGGGGGGAAAGATACGAGCAGTACTTC.

This clonotype was picked up a small number of times. The chain has TRBV29-1 and TRBJ2-1, with D tentatively TRBD2 (6 bases). CDR1 and CDR2 from the germline V gene are SQVTM and ANQGSEA. The CDR3 sequence is 10 residues long. V gave up 2 bases and J gave up 10 bases, with 6 bases separating them. The CDR3 region has the DNA TGCAGCGTTGAACTAGCGGAGCAGTTCTTC. Amino acid sequence: CSVELAEQFF.

This clonotype showed up just a few times. The chain links TRBV5-1 to TRBJ2-1; 8 bases are a match to TRBD2. Trimming took 0 bases from V and 2 from J; bases not matched to a gene: 1. CDR1 SGHRS and CDR2 YFSETQ come from the germline V gene. The CDR3 has 15 residues. The CDR3 coding sequence is TGCGCCAGCAGCTTGGTGGGACTAGCCTACAATGAGCAGTTCTTC. Its protein product is CASSLVGLAYNEQFF.

With respect to this clonotype: One end of the junction does not line up with germline, which may come from a read error. The CDR3 spells CSARRPGTGIGAKNIQYF. As DNA, the CDR3 is TGCAGCGCTCGCCGTCCCGGGACAGGGATCGGGGCCAAAAACATTCAGTATTTC. The V gene is TRBV29-1, the J gene TRBJ2-4; 9 bases are shared with TRBD1. Germline lookup yields CDR1 SQVTM and CDR2 ANQGSEA. The CDR3 sequence is 18 residues long.